The T cell receptor (beta chain) under discussion was sequenced for a study of T cell responses to AZD1222 COVID-19 vaccine (dated by TCRdb to the early 2020s). In the study overall: Because spike-specific TCR depth and breadth did not differ between the two schedules, AZD1222 recipients who got a second dose at roughly 4 weeks were pooled with those who got a second dose at roughly 12 weeks. TCR sequencing covered some 240 trial participants: about 210 given two doses of AZD1222 and 26 given two doses of MenACWY control vaccine. Trial participants were enrolled by age into 18-55, 56-69 and 70-plus year subgroups, with 148, 28 and 57 TCR-sequenced participants respectively.

The CDR3 regions of human TCRbeta chains were analyzed by immunosequencing. For the original study's pipeline: Repertoire TCRs were checked for matches against a reference library of SARS-CoV-2-specific TCRs that had been generated using the MIRA antigen-specificity platform. Breadth was defined as the fraction of unique TCRs that were SARS-CoV-2-associated, and depth was defined as the fraction of total T cells that were SARS-CoV-2-associated. Each spike-specific TCR was assigned to its reactive spike region and to a CD4 or CD8 class using the MIRA data. Log10-transformed breadth and depth values were compared by one-way ANOVA with Sidak's multiple comparisons tests. TCRdb took this table from immuneACCESS and kept in-frame rearrangements with V and J called. Such tables lack part of the clones; where checked against another copy, unresolved V genes explain under half of the gap, and the rest is unexplained. V and J calls and clone size are copied from that table; D and trimming were computed from the DNA. The sample table contains 65,000 to 75,000 clones; only one count was recorded for 84% of them. The top ten constitute around 20% of the sample.

The time point label, read with the paper, signifies: baseline before first vaccination. Vaccinee samples came from UK trials COV001 and COV002, including a single-blind randomized controlled phase 2/3 trial of AZD1222 (ChAdOx1 nCoV-19) in healthy adults. For TCRbeta chain sequencing, PBMC samples were collected from trial participants at day 0 and at day 28 after the second dose. The germline V gene provides CDR1 SGHTA and CDR2 FQGNSA. The CDR3 numbers 15 residues from cysteine through phenylalanine. Only the CDR3 part of the read is kept: 45 bases, read in frame from the first base. With regard to this clone: The antigen this receptor binds is unknown. One end of the junction does not line up with germline, which may come from a read error.

What the research found in general, with its limitations: Reportedly, close to half of the unique spike-specific TCRs recognized epitopes lying outside the regions that are mutated in the B.1.351 and B.1.1.7 variants. The vaccine-associated CD4 TCRs covered the entire spike protein, and the dominant responses fell in regions 160-218 and 743-854. The 56-69-year group was small, and its depth increase did not reach significance, likely because of low power. Participants were mostly white British and included more females than males, and it was suggested by the authors that clonal diversity may have been underestimated. After two AZD1222 doses, both the breadth and the depth of spike-specific TCRs were significantly higher than at day 0 and than in MenACWY recipients. Because no day 14 peak-response samples were available, repertoires were characterized only after the peak T cell response. Conclusions about previously exposed vaccinees are limited because only five to seven AZD1222 recipients were SARS-CoV-2 seropositive at baseline.

This sequence uses TRBV7-2 and TRBJ1-1, with the D gene not clear enough to name. The TCR comes from an adult in good health. The source was peripheral blood, collected on day 0 of AZD1222 vaccination. The DNA sequence follows: TGTGCCGGCAGCCCCCTAGGACCTTGGAACACTGAAGCTTTCTTT. Its product reads: CAGSPLGPWNTEAFF.